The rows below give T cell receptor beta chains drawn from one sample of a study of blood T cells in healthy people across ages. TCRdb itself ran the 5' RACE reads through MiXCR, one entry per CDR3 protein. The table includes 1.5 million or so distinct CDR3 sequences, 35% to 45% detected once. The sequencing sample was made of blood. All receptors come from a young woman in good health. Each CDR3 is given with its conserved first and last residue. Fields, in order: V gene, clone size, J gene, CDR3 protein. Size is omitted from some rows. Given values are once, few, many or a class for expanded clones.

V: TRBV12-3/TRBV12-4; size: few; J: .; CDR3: CASRGQDDWSEQYF
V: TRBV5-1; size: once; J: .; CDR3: CASSPGLSPLDEQYF
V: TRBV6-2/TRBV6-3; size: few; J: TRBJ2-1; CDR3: CASKAGPYNEQFF
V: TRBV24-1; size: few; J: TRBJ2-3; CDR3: CATSDSWGSDTDTQYF
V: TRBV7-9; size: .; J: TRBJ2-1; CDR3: CASSPPAGMDEQFF
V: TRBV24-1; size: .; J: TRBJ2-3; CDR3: CATRLSGRSTDTQYF
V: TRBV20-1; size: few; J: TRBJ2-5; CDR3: CSARDLRQSQETQYF
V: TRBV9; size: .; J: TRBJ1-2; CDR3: CASTRTGGEGNGYTF
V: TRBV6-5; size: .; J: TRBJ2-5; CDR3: CASSPSQGWETQYF
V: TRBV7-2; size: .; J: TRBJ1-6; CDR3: CASSLVGPDDSPLHF
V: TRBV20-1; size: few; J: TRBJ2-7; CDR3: CSARDRSSGIHEQYF
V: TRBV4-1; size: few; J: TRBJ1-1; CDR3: CASSQVGRGESTEAFF
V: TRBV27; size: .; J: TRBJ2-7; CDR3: CASRESNEQYF
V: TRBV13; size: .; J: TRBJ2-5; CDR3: CASSQGKVWETQYF
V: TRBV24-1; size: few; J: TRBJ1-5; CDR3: CATSETGNQPQHF
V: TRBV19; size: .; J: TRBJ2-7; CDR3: CASSILLSSYEQYF
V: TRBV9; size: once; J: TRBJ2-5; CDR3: CASSPRAAGGRETQYF
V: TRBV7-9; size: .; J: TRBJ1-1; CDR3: CATSFTVSTEAFF
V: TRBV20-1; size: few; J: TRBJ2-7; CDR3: CSARHRGTYEQYF
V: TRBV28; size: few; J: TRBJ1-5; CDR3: CASSLARASNQPQHF
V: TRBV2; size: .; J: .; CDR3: CASSESVRPYEQYF